The 25 T cell receptor beta chains reported below all come from one sample, sequenced in a study of Graves' ophthalmopathy and Graves' hyperthyroidism. Amplified TCR beta CDR3 regions were obtained using RNA transcripts as template. The library came from an HTBI-primed first-round RT-PCR and a second-round multiplex PCR. From the multiplex PCR reads, TCRdb called clonotypes with MiXCR, one entry per CDR3 protein. The sample consists of hundreds of thousands of distinct CDR3 sequences, about a fifth of them appearing once. Material: peripheral blood. The receptor set was obtained from a woman under 30 with stable Graves' hyperthyroidism. Some clones in this sample may be carry-over from other donors' samples.

This clonotype has ten or more counts. The chain has TRBV11-1 and TRBJ1-5; the D is unclear. The CDR3 spans 13 residues. V dropped 1 base and J dropped 6 bases, with 7 bases sitting between them. Germline CDR1 and CDR2: SGHAT and FQDESV (reference sequence). The CDR3: CASSLGIAQPQHF. The DNA for the CDR3 is TGTGCCAGCAGCTTAGGGATCGCTCAGCCCCAGCATTTT.

Many counts were recorded for this clonotype. The rearrangement uses TRBV9 and TRBJ1-1, with D possibly TRBD1 on 6 matching bases. The V gene lost 0 bases and the J gene lost 5 bases, with 14 bases spanning the gap. Germline loops: CDR1 SGDLS, CDR2 YYNGEE. The length of the CDR3 is 15 residues. The CDR3 spells CASSVAWGRETEAFF. As DNA, the CDR3 is TGTGCCAGCAGCGTAGCCTGGGGGCGAGAGACTGAAGCTTTCTTT.

This clonotype was recorded many times. This rearrangement joins TRBV13 to TRBJ2-7, with a tentative D call TRBD2 (5 bases). The germline V gene has CDR1 PRHDT and CDR2 FYEKMQ (reference sequence). Trimming left V 0 bases short and J 6 bases short, with 9 bases between. The CDR3 length is 13 residues. The CDR3 spells CASSLGAAPEQYF. The CDR3 nucleotides read TGTGCCAGCAGCTTAGGAGCGGCTCCCGAGCAGTACTTC. Full variable domain (outside the CDR3, taken from reference TRBV13 and TRBJ2-7): AAGVIQSPRHLIKEKRETATLKCYPIPRHDTVYWYQQGPGQDPQFLISFYEKMQSDKGSIPDRFSAQQFSDYHSELNMSSLELGDSALYFCASSLGAAPEQYFGPGTRLTVT.

The rearrangement links TRBV20-1 to TRBJ2-5; TRBD1 is a possible D gene (7 bases). Trimming left V 6 bases short and J 1 base short, with 18 bases between. The CDR3 is 15 amino acids. Germline V gives CDR1 DFQATT, CDR2 SNEGSKA (reference sequence). In nucleotides, the CDR3 is TGCAGTGCCCGCGGGACAGAAACCCTCCAAGAGACCCAGTACTTC. It encodes CSARGTETLQETQYF.

The sample holds many counts of this clonotype. The chain carries TRBV12-3 or TRBV12-4 and TRBJ1-6; possible D gene TRBD1, 5 bases. V was shortened by 0 bases and J by 8 bases, with 11 bases between the two germline ends. CDR3 size: 15 residues. Here the CDR3 DNA reads TGTGCCAGCAGTTTAGCGTATCGGGGCCATTCACCCCTCCACTTT. It yields the protein CASSLAYRGHSPLHF.

This clonotype was detected many times. J is TRBJ2-7 and V is TRBV18; D is perhaps TRBD1 (5 bases). CDR1 is KGHSH, CDR2 LQKENI, per germline. V was trimmed by 6 bases and J by 5 bases, leaving 11 bases between them. The CDR3 has 12 residues. CDR3 in amino acids: CASSSRADEQYF. The DNA of the CDR3 is TGTGCCAGCTCCTCCAGGGCGGACGAGCAGTACTTC.

V usage is TRBV18 and J usage is TRBJ2-7, with 8 bases lining up with TRBD1. The junction had 7 bases not matched to a gene; V was cut back by 2 bases and J by 4 bases. This CDR3 is built from 15 residues. Looked up from germline, CDR1 is KGHSH and CDR2 is LQKENI. The CDR3 here is CASSPTTGATYEQYF. The CDR3 bases are TGTGCCAGCTCACCAACGACAGGGGCGACGTACGAGCAGTACTTC.

This clonotype has ten or more counts. This chain uses TRBV6-1 with TRBJ1-1, with D tentatively TRBD1 (6 bases). V lost 6 bases to trimming and J lost 4 bases, with 18 bases between them. Germline loops: CDR1 MNHNS, CDR2 SASEGT. The CDR3 length is 15 residues. The CDR3 region has the DNA TGTGCCAGCAGGACCAGGCGGGGGGCTGTCACTGAAGCTTTCTTT. This codes for CASRTRRGAVTEAFF.

In its sample, this clonotype was seen many times. The J gene is TRBJ1-1, the V gene TRBV20-1, with D hard to call. This CDR3 contains 13 residues. In germline, CDR1 is DFQATT, CDR2 SNEGSKA (reference sequence). Trimming took off 5 bases at V and 4 bases at J, with 14 bases between the two ends. The CDR3 is CSAPVSGGTEAFF. In nucleotides, the CDR3 is TGCAGTGCTCCAGTTTCCGGAGGCACTGAAGCTTTCTTT.

For the CDR3, the DNA is TGTGCTAGTGGTTCCAGGGGGGGATCCTACGAGCAGTACTTC. Its protein product is CASGSRGGSYEQYF. This chain uses TRBV12-5 with TRBJ2-7; possibly TRBD1 or TRBD2 for D (7 bases each). The CDR3 is 14 amino acids. Trimming took 4 bases from V and 1 from J, leaving 11 bases between them. Germline CDR1 is LGHNT and CDR2 is FRNRAP.

This chain joins TRBV5-5 and TRBJ2-7; D remains ambiguous. The ends were cut back, 6 bases at V and 1 base at J, with 14 bases in the middle. There are 14 residues in the CDR3. Germline values: CDR1 SGHKS, CDR2 YYEKEE (reference sequence). The CDR3 DNA reads as TGTGCCAGCACCATGCTTGAGGTTTCCTACGAGCAGTACTTC. Its protein product is CASTMLEVSYEQYF.

This clonotype showed up many times. The genes are TRBV12-3 or TRBV12-4 and TRBJ2-7, with no clear D. The CDR3 contains 13 residues. V dropped 1 base and J dropped 5 bases, with 9 bases sitting between them. CDR3 sequence: CASSLVRVNEQYF. The CDR3 coding sequence is TGTGCCAGCAGTTTAGTTAGGGTCAACGAGCAGTACTTC.

This clonotype showed up many times. J is TRBJ1-1 and V is TRBV6-5; the D gene is possibly TRBD1 (5 bases). This CDR3 comprises 15 residues. CDR1 and CDR2 (germline): MNHEY, SVGAGI. Trimming shortened V by 0 bases and J by 4 bases, and 12 bases separated the two germline ends. The CDR3 sequence is CASSYSGTRTTEAFF. CDR3 nucleotide sequence: TGTGCCAGCAGTTACTCCGGGACTAGGACCACTGAAGCTTTCTTT.

J is TRBJ1-2 and V is TRBV6-1; D unclear. With 4 bases removed from V and 7 bases from J, the gap between germline ends came to 10 bases. In germline, CDR1 is MNHNS, CDR2 SASEGT. CDR3 length: 12 amino acids. The CDR3: CASSGWPGGYTF. Here the CDR3 DNA reads TGTGCCAGCAGTGGCTGGCCAGGTGGCTACACCTTC.

This clonotype was recorded once. The J gene is TRBJ2-2, the V gene TRBV6-5; 10 nucleotides match TRBD2. This CDR3 has 17 residues. J gave up 3 bases and V 6 bases, and 10 bases lay outside the gene matches. The germline V gene has CDR1 MNHEY and CDR2 SVGAGI. The CDR3 DNA reads as TGTGCCAGCAGCTTAAGTGGGGGGACTAGCGACACCGGGGAGCTGTTTTTT. Residues: CASSLSGGTSDTGELFF.

This clonotype came up many times. The genes are TRBV6-1 and TRBJ2-7, with a tentative D call TRBD1 (5 bases). Per the germline V gene, CDR1 is MNHNS and CDR2 is SASEGT. This CDR3 spans 15 amino acids. The germline V and J ends were trimmed by 4 bases and 5 bases, with 18 bases remaining between them. DNA of the CDR3: TGTGCCAGCAGTGTCGGACACTCCCAGACCGACGAGCAGTACTTC. Translating it yields CASSVGHSQTDEQYF.

The V and J genes are TRBV2 and TRBJ2-6, with no clear D. The CDR3 totals 16 residues. Per the germline V gene, CDR1 is SNHLY and CDR2 is FYNNEI. Trimming removed 3 bases at V and 0 bases at J, with 9 bases between. CDR3 protein: CASSDPSSSGANVLTF. In DNA, the CDR3 is TGTGCCAGCAGTGATCCCTCCTCCTCTGGGGCCAACGTCCTGACTTTC.

The V call is TRBV30, the J call TRBJ2-5; perhaps D is TRBD1 or TRBD2 (5 bases each). This CDR3 is built from 12 residues. Trimming stripped 4 bases from V and 4 bases from J, with 10 bases between. Germline lookup yields CDR1 GTSNPN and CDR2 SVGIG (reference sequence). This CDR3 reads CAWNPGRETQYF. CDR3 nucleotides: TGTGCCTGGAATCCAGGGAGAGAGACCCAGTACTTC.

The chain has TRBV20-1 and TRBJ2-7; D may be TRBD1 or TRBD2 (5 bases each). Trimming left V 4 bases short and J 2 bases short, with 9 bases between. The CDR3 is 12 residues long. The germline V gene has CDR1 DFQATT and CDR2 SNEGSKA (reference sequence). The CDR3 spells CSAMGDTYEQYF. For the CDR3, the DNA is TGCAGTGCTATGGGGGATACCTACGAGCAGTACTTC.

V usage is TRBV2 and J usage is TRBJ2-7; D is uncertain. Germline assignment: CDR1 SNHLY and CDR2 FYNNEI. This CDR3 region has 15 residues. Deletions cut 5 bases from V and 4 bases from J, with 18 bases between. The CDR3 DNA reads TGTGCCAGCAGTAAAGACATCTCCAATTCATACGAGCAGTACTTC. This sequence encodes CASSKDISNSYEQYF.

The rearrangement links TRBV6-2 or TRBV6-3 to TRBJ2-2; D unresolved. The length of the CDR3 is 11 residues. CDR1 is MNHEY and CDR2 is SVGEGT in the germline V gene. V lost 7 bases and J 6 bases, leaving 6 bases between the germline ends. In DNA, the CDR3 is TGTGCCAGCACCTACCCCGGGGAGCTGTTTTTT. This sequence encodes CASTYPGELFF.

This clonotype has ten or more counts. This chain connects TRBV11-2 to TRBJ2-7, with TRBD2 matching over 9 bases. Germline trimming cut 1 base from V and 2 bases from J; bases unmatched to any gene: 3. CDR3 size: 15 residues. CDR1 is SGHAT, CDR2 FQNNGV, per germline. CDR3 sequence: CASSLGSGSTYEQYF. The CDR3 coding sequence is TGTGCCAGCAGCTTAGGTAGCGGGAGTACCTACGAGCAGTACTTC.

This clonotype was observed many times. The chain links TRBV20-1 to TRBJ2-7; TRBD2 matches 14 bases. CDR3 length: 17 amino acids. Losses at the gene ends were 0 bases for V and 0 bases for J; bases not matched to a gene: 4. CDR1 and CDR2 from the germline V gene are DFQATT and SNEGSKA (reference sequence). The CDR3, as DNA: TGCAGTGCTAGAGATCCGGGACTAGCGGGAGACTCCTACGAGCAGTACTTC. Residues: CSARDPGLAGDSYEQYF.

This clonotype was recorded many times. The chain has TRBV12-3 or TRBV12-4 and TRBJ1-5; D gene unclear. V was shortened by 0 bases and J by 5 bases, with 11 bases between the two germline ends. CDR3 size: 15 residues. The CDR3 spells CASSLAAGSDQPQHF. DNA of the CDR3: TGTGCCAGCAGTTTAGCGGCAGGATCCGATCAGCCCCAGCATTTT.

At least ten counts were recorded for this clonotype. V usage is TRBV10-3 and J usage is TRBJ1-5, with 8 positions matching TRBD1. Germline V gene data show CDR1 as ENHRY and CDR2 as SYGVKD. The junction had 5 bases not matched to a gene; V was cut back by 2 bases and J by 2 bases. The CDR3 contains 16 residues. The CDR3 DNA sequence: TGTGCCATCAGTGAGATTAAGACAGGGGGCAATCAGCCCCAGCATTTT. As protein: CAISEIKTGGNQPQHF.